Listed here are 31 T cell receptor beta chains from one sample, sequenced in a study of blood T cell repertoires in COVID-19. Profiling relied on immunoSEQ multiplex PCR, and the TCRdb table lists in-frame clones only, not all of them. This sample carries about 180,000 clones, about four fifths of them seen once, and the ten largest clones take under 10%. Sequenced input: peripheral blood. All receptors come from a woman in her sixties or seventies with COVID-19, enrolled during active disease.

J is TRBJ2-3 and V is TRBV6-1; tentatively, D is TRBD2 (6 bases). In germline, CDR1 is MNHNS, CDR2 SASEGT. The ends were cut back, 4 bases at V and 0 bases at J, with 17 bases in the middle. This CDR3 spans 17 amino acids. CDR3 in DNA: TGTGCCAGCAGTGCCCTGGGGGGACTTGCTAGCACAGATACGCAGTATTTT. It translates to CASSALGGLASTDTQYF.

The chain carries TRBV5-4 and TRBJ2-7; 12 nucleotides align to TRBD2. Trimming took 5 bases from V and 5 from J; bases not matched to a gene: 8. The CDR3 contains 15 residues. Germline V CDR1 and CDR2: SGHNT, YYREEE (reference sequence). CDR3 protein: CASSQTSGSRHEQYF. The CDR3 nucleotides read TGTGCCAGCAGTCAGACTAGCGGGAGTCGCCACGAGCAGTACTTC.

V usage is TRBV19 and J usage is TRBJ2-2, with 15 bases lining up with TRBD2. This CDR3 has 19 amino acids. The junction had 13 bases not matched to a gene; V was cut back by 5 bases and J by 6 bases. CDR1 and CDR2 from the germline V gene are LNHDA and SQIVND (reference sequence). The CDR3 region is CASSFPLGLAGGQSGELFF. As DNA, the CDR3 is TGTGCCAGTAGTTTCCCCCTTGGACTAGCGGGAGGGCAATCCGGGGAGCTGTTTTTT. Complete variable domain (other parts from reference TRBV19 and TRBJ2-2): DGGITQSPKYLFRKEGQNVTLSCEQNLNHDAMYWYRQDPGQGLRLIYYSQIVNDFQKGDIAEGYSVSREKKESFPLTVTSAQKNPTAFYLCASSFPLGLAGGQSGELFFGEGSRLTVL.

This chain links TRBV19 with TRBJ2-7; TRBD1 aligns across 8 bases. V lost 4 bases to trimming and J lost 3 bases; unmatched junction nucleotides: 5. There are 14 residues in the CDR3. CDR1 and CDR2 from the germline V gene are LNHDA and SQIVND (reference sequence). CDR3 nucleotide sequence: TGTGCCAGTAGTAGAACAGGGGGTATCTACGAGCAGTACTTC. It translates to CASSRTGGIYEQYF.

The chain couples TRBV20-1 to TRBJ2-3; 7 nucleotides agree with TRBD2. The CDR3 length is 11 residues. V dropped 5 bases and J dropped 7; count of bases not matched to a gene: 3. CDR1 and CDR2 (germline): DFQATT, SNEGSKA (reference sequence). In nucleotides, the CDR3 is TGCAGTGCTGGGAGCGGGAATACGCAGTATTTT. This encodes CSAGSGNTQYF.

This sequence joins TRBV11-3 and TRBJ2-7, with a possible D match to TRBD2 (5 bases). Looked up from germline, CDR1 is SGHNT and CDR2 is YENEEA. V lost 1 base and J 7 bases, leaving 17 bases between the germline ends. CDR3 length: 15 residues. The CDR3 DNA reads as TGTGCCAGCAGCTTAGGAGGTGGGAGCGGCGGAGAGCAGTACTTC. Its translation: CASSLGGGSGGEQYF.

The chain's CDR3 is CASSLLVNSGTEAFF. The CDR3 DNA reads TGCGCCAGCAGCTTGTTGGTCAACTCGGGCACTGAAGCTTTCTTT. This sequence joins TRBV5-1 and TRBJ1-1, with D uncertain. CDR1 and CDR2 (germline): SGHRS, YFSETQ. Trimming took off 1 base at V and 4 bases at J, with 14 bases between the two ends. This CDR3 spans 15 amino acids.

This clone was seen only once. The V gene is TRBV9, the J gene TRBJ2-1, with no clear D. V shed 5 bases and J shed 8 bases, with 20 bases lying between them. The CDR3 is 15 amino acids. The V gene's germline CDR1 is SGDLS and CDR2 YYNGEE. The CDR3 loop is CASSLSLSTGDEQFF. The CDR3, as DNA: TGTGCCAGCAGTCTCTCCCTATCGACTGGTGATGAGCAGTTCTTC.

The chain carries TRBV14 and TRBJ2-5; 8 nucleotides agree with TRBD2. Germline V gene sequence: CDR1 SGHDN, CDR2 FVKESK. The V and J ends lost 0 bases and 1 base, in that order; junction bases with no gene match: 13. The CDR3 contains 19 residues. The chain's CDR3 is CASSQDSLRTSWFQETQYF. CDR3 nucleotide sequence: TGTGCCAGCAGCCAAGACTCCCTAAGGACTAGCTGGTTCCAAGAGACCCAGTACTTC.

The chain links TRBV7-2 to TRBJ2-3; 8 bases agree with TRBD1. CDR3 length: 14 residues. Germline CDR1 SGHTA, CDR2 FQGNSA. The V segment lost 5 bases and the J segment 3 bases; nucleotides outside the gene matches: 4. The CDR3 reads CASSIGQGTDTQYF. CDR3 coding DNA: TGTGCCAGCAGCATTGGACAGGGAACAGATACGCAGTATTTT. The full variable domain, completed using reference TRBV7-2 and TRBJ2-3, is GAGVSQSPSNKVTEKGKDVELRCDPISGHTALYWYRQSLGQGLEFLIYFQGNSAPDKSGLPSDRFSAERTGGSVSTLTIQRTQQEDSAVYLCASSIGQGTDTQYFGPGTRLTVL.

V gene TRBV6-2 or TRBV6-3 combines with J gene TRBJ2-1; D remains unclear. Between the trimmed V and J ends, which lost 2 bases and 12 bases, there was a span of 8 bases. The germline CDR1 and CDR2 sequences are MNHEY and SVGEGT. This CDR3 contains 11 residues. CDR3 nucleotides: TGTGCCAGCAGTTACCAGGCAGGGCAGTTCTTC. Protein sequence: CASSYQAGQFF.

This rearrangement joins TRBV19 to TRBJ2-1; tentative D call: TRBD2 (6 bases). This CDR3 is 16 amino acids long. Per the germline V gene, CDR1 is LNHDA and CDR2 is SQIVND (reference sequence). V lost 7 bases and J lost 8, with 24 bases in between. The CDR3, as DNA: TGTGCCAGTAACCGACCGGGAGAGTCACGAGGCTATGAGCAGTTCTTC. It translates to CASNRPGESRGYEQFF.

This clone has only a few counts. This CDR3 is CASSISRRADTEAFF. For the CDR3, the DNA is TGTGCCAGTAGTATATCGAGGCGGGCGGACACTGAAGCTTTCTTT. The chain is built from TRBV19 and TRBJ1-1; no definite D call. Trimming cost V 2 bases and J 3 bases, with 13 bases left between them. The CDR3 totals 15 residues. The germline gives CDR1 LNHDA, CDR2 SQIVND (reference sequence). Full variable domain (remainder filled in from reference TRBV19 and TRBJ1-1): DGGITQSPKYLFRKEGQNVTLSCEQNLNHDAMYWYRQDPGQGLRLIYYSQIVNDFQKGDIAEGYSVSREKKESFPLTVTSAQKNPTAFYLCASSISRRADTEAFFGQGTRLTVV.

The chain uses TRBV2 and TRBJ2-2, with 10 positions matching TRBD2. Trimming took 7 bases from V and 6 from J; bases not matched to a gene: 8. Germline CDR1 SNHLY, CDR2 FYNNEI. CDR3 size: 15 residues. CDR3 sequence reads: CASIKTSGSAGELFF. DNA for the CDR3: TGTGCCAGCATTAAGACTAGCGGGTCCGCCGGGGAGCTGTTTTTT.

Ten or more counts support this clone. V and J are TRBV29-1 and TRBJ2-1; a possible D gene is TRBD1 (5 bases). This CDR3 region has 12 residues. Trimming stripped 5 bases from V and 9 bases from J, with 14 bases between. Looked up from germline, CDR1 is SQVTM and CDR2 is ANQGSEA. The DNA of the CDR3 is TGCAGCGTTAGGAAACAGGATGGTGAGCAGTTCTTC. Protein product: CSVRKQDGEQFF.

The chain links TRBV27 to TRBJ1-1; TRBD1 matches 9 bases. The CDR3 is made up of 16 amino acids. Per germline, CDR1 MNHEY and CDR2 SMNVEV (reference sequence). The junction had 8 bases not matched to a gene; V was cut back by 5 bases and J by 1 base. The CDR3 region is CASSHGQGMGNTEAFF. CDR3 nucleotides: TGTGCCAGCAGTCACGGACAGGGGATGGGGAACACTGAAGCTTTCTTT.

The chain joins TRBV28 to TRBJ1-2; 8 positions match TRBD1. CDR3 length: 16 amino acids. Germline V gene lookup returns CDR1 MDHEN and CDR2 SYDVKM. Trimming cost V 6 bases and J 5 bases; bases outside gene matches: 14. The CDR3 spells CASSPPSGGAWYGYTF. CDR3 DNA: TGTGCCAGCAGCCCTCCATCAGGGGGCGCCTGGTATGGCTACACCTTC.

The gene calls are TRBV12-3 or TRBV12-4 and TRBJ1-1; D call uncertain. The CDR3 is 12 amino acids. V was clipped by 3 bases and J by 7 bases, with 9 bases between them. CDR3 nucleotide sequence: TGTGCCAGCAGTTTCTCGGTGTTTGAAGCTTTCTTT. Its translation: CASSFSVFEAFF.

This clone appeared once. The chain carries TRBV12-3 or TRBV12-4 and TRBJ1-1, with no clear D. This CDR3 has 13 amino acids. V lost 5 bases and J lost 1, with 8 bases in between. This CDR3 is CASSVEANTEAFF. CDR3 in DNA: TGTGCCAGCAGTGTGGAGGCGAACACTGAAGCTTTCTTT.

The J gene is TRBJ2-3, the V gene TRBV5-1; a weak D match, TRBD2 (5 bases). Germline values: CDR1 SGHRS, CDR2 YFSETQ. This CDR3 has 14 residues. Trimming removed 6 bases from V and 1 base from J, with 12 bases in between. CDR3 DNA sequence: TGCGCCAGCATCGAAGGGAGCGGCACAGATACGCAGTATTTT. As protein: CASIEGSGTDTQYF. Using reference TRBV5-1 and TRBJ2-3 for the parts outside the CDR3, the full variable domain is KAGVTQTPRYLIKTRGQQVTLSCSPISGHRSVSWYQQTPGQGLQFLFEYFSETQRNKGNFPGRFSGRQFSNSRSEMNVSTLELGDSALYLCASIEGSGTDTQYFGPGTRLTVL.

The chain has TRBV28 and TRBJ1-5, with unresolved D. CDR1 MDHEN and CDR2 SYDVKM come from the germline V gene. The V and J ends lost 2 bases and 6 bases respectively, with 5 bases between them. This CDR3 spans 12 amino acids. CDR3 bases: TGTGCCAGCAGTTTAGGAGCTCAGCCCCAGCATTTT. Translated: CASSLGAQPQHF. The full variable domain, completed using reference TRBV28 and TRBJ1-5, is DVKVTQSSRYLVKRTGEKVFLECVQDMDHENMFWYRQDPGLGLRLIYFSYDVKMKEKGDIPEGYSVSREKKERFSLILESASTNQTSMYLCASSLGAQPQHFGDGTRLSIL.

Here the CDR3 reads CASSQAGQKGTEAFF. The CDR3 DNA reads TGTGCCAGCAGCCAAGCGGGACAGAAGGGCACTGAAGCTTTCTTT. V is TRBV3-1 (or the pseudogene TRBV3-2) and J is TRBJ1-1; TRBD1 agrees at 7 bases. V trimming: 1 base; J trimming: 4 bases; junction bases outside the gene matches: 6. CDR1 and CDR2 from the germline V gene are LGHDT and YNNKEL (reference sequence). The CDR3 loop spans 15 amino acids.

J is TRBJ1-6 and V is TRBV30; 10 positions match TRBD1. Germline-derived CDR1 and CDR2 are GTSNPN and SVGIG (reference sequence). V dropped 5 bases and J dropped 7; count of bases not matched to a gene: 2. The length of the CDR3 is 13 residues. The CDR3 loop is CAWRGQGNSPLHF. The DNA of the CDR3 is TGTGCCTGGCGGGGACAGGGGAATTCACCCCTCCACTTT.

The chain carries TRBV5-4 and TRBJ2-1; D is possibly TRBD2 (6 bases). This CDR3 contains 14 residues. CDR1 and CDR2 (germline): SGHNT, YYREEE (reference sequence). V shed 4 bases and J shed 8 bases, with 16 bases lying between them. CDR3 DNA sequence: TGTGCCAGCAGCGGAGGGGCACCACGGGATGAGCAGTTCTTC. Protein sequence: CASSGGAPRDEQFF.

The chain joins TRBV9 to TRBJ2-3; the D gene is possibly TRBD2 (6 bases). The CDR3 is 16 amino acids. The V end was cut by 0 bases, the J end by 3 bases, with 14 bases between. The V gene's germline CDR1 is SGDLS and CDR2 YYNGEE. The CDR3 protein is CASSVVGEVLTDTQYF. The CDR3 DNA follows: TGTGCCAGCAGCGTAGTCGGGGAGGTTTTAACAGATACGCAGTATTTT. Full variable domain (rest looked up from reference TRBV9 and TRBJ2-3): DSGVTQTPKHLITATGQRVTLRCSPRSGDLSVYWYQQSLDQGLQFLIQYYNGEERAKGNILERFSAQQFPDLHSELNLSSLELGDSALYFCASSVVGEVLTDTQYFGPGTRLTVL.

This chain connects TRBV7-2 to TRBJ2-1; D might be TRBD2 (6 bases). The CDR3 is 12 residues long. Germline lookup yields CDR1 SGHTA and CDR2 FQGNSA. V gave up 1 base and J gave up 10 bases, with 8 bases separating them. CDR3 coding DNA: TGTGCCAGCAGCTTAGTTGGACTAGAGCAGTTCTTC. Its translation is CASSLVGLEQFF.

J is TRBJ1-2 and V is TRBV18; 11 nucleotides match TRBD1. The CDR3 is 15 amino acids. V shed 3 bases, J shed 5 bases, and the junction held 5 bases outside the gene matches. The germline CDR1 and CDR2 sequences are KGHSH and LQKENI. Here the CDR3 DNA reads TGTGCCAGCTCACCGGTGGGACAGGGGGAATATGGCTACACCTTC. Translation gives CASSPVGQGEYGYTF.

The CDR3 DNA sequence: TGTGCCAGCAGCGTAGGGACAGGGTTCAATGAGCAGTTCTTC. Amino acid sequence: CASSVGTGFNEQFF. The J gene is TRBJ2-1, the V gene TRBV9; 8 bases fit TRBD1. Germline V lookup: CDR1 SGDLS, CDR2 YYNGEE. The CDR3 is made up of 14 amino acids. The V segment lost 0 bases and the J segment 6 bases; nucleotides outside the gene matches: 2.

This chain links TRBV30 with TRBJ2-7, with D unresolved. This CDR3 has 15 residues. Trimming cost V 3 bases and J 3 bases, with 18 bases left between them. From germline, CDR1 is GTSNPN and CDR2 SVGIG (reference sequence). The CDR3 DNA reads as TGTGCCTGGAGCCCGTCGTATGTCCGGTACTACGAGCAGTACTTC. It specifies CAWSPSYVRYYEQYF.

This chain links TRBV3-1 (or the pseudogene TRBV3-2) with TRBJ1-2, with D possibly matching TRBD1 (6 bases). This CDR3 has 14 residues. Germline CDR1 is LGHDT and CDR2 is YNNKEL (reference sequence). With 5 bases removed from V and 6 bases from J, the gap between germline ends came to 16 bases. The CDR3 loop is CASSNKPGDHGYTF. The CDR3 DNA follows: TGTGCCAGCAGCAACAAGCCAGGGGATCATGGCTACACCTTC.

The count of this clone is one. This chain connects TRBV28 to TRBJ1-1, with D uncertain. The CDR3 has 12 residues. Germline V CDR1 and CDR2: MDHEN, SYDVKM. Trimming took off 5 bases at V and 1 base at J, with 5 bases between the two ends. Here the CDR3 DNA reads TGTGCCAGCAGTACACGGAACACTGAAGCTTTCTTT. This codes for CASSTRNTEAFF.